The TCR beta chain described here comes from a study of T cell responses to AZD1222 COVID-19 vaccine. The study, taken as a whole, reports: There were mostly white British donors and more females than males, and clonal diversity was possibly underestimated. Spike-specific TCRs gained breadth and depth after people received two AZD1222 doses.

In regard to this clone: What it recognizes is unknown.

V dropped 4 bases and J dropped 2 bases, with 16 bases sitting between them. The V gene's germline CDR1 is SGHRS and CDR2 YFSETQ. The CDR3 loop spans 15 amino acids. This table comes from immunoSEQ multiplex PCR, and its TCRdb copy is limited to in-frame clones, with some not included. The table shows approximately 120,000 clones, with 88% occurring only once. This sequence originates from an adult in good health. The chain couples TRBV5-1 to TRBJ2-7; D not resolved. The sequencing used peripheral blood, collected on day 0 of AZD1222 vaccination. CDR3 sequence reads: CASSPEPGSPYEQYF. The CDR3 DNA reads as TGCGCCAGCAGCCCGGAGCCCGGGTCCCCCTACGAGCAGTACTTC. Supplemented by reference TRBV5-1 and TRBJ2-7, the full variable domain reads KAGVTQTPRYLIKTRGQQVTLSCSPISGHRSVSWYQQTPGQGLQFLFEYFSETQRNKGNFPGRFSGRQFSNSRSEMNVSTLELGDSALYLCASSPEPGSPYEQYFGPGTRLTVT.